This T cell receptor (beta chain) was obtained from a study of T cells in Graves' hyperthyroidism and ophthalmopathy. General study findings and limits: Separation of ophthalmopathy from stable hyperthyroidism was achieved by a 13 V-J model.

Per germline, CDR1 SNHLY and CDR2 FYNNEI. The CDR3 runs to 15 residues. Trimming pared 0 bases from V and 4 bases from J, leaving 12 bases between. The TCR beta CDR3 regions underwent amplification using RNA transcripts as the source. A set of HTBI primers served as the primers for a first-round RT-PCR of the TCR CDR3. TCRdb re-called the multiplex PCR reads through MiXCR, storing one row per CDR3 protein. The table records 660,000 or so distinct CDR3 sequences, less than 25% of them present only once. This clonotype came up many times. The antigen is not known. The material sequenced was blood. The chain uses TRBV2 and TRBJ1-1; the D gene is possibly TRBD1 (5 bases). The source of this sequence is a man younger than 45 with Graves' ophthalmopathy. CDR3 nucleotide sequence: TGTGCCAGCAGTGAAGCCGGGGGAGGGATCACTGAAGCTTTCTTT. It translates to CASSEAGGGITEAFF.